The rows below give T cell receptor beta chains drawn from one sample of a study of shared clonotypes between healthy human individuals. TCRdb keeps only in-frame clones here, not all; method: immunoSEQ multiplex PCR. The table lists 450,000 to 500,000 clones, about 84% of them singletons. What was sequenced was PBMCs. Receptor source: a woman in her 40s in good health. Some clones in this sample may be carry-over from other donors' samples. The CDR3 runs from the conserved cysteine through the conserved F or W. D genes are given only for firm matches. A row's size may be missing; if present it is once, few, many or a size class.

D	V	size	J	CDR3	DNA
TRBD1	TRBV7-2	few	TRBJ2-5	CASSPGQQETQYF	TGTGCCAGCAGCCCGGGACAGCAAGAGACCCAGTACTTC
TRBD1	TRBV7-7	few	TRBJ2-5	CASSRDRDETQYF	TGTGCTAGCAGCCGCGACAGGGATGAGACCCAGTACTTC
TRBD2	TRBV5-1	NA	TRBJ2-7	CASSLVLAGASSYEQYF	TGCGCCAGCAGCTTGGTGCTAGCGGGAGCCTCCTCATACGAGCAGTACTTC
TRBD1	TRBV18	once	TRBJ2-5	CASSPGTGGRETQYF	TGTGCCAGCTCACCGGGGACAGGGGGTAGAGAGACCCAGTACTTC
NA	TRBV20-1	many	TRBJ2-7	CSAPGLSEQYF	TGCAGTGCTCCCGGACTCTCCGAGCAGTACTTC
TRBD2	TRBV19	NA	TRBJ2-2	CASRNSGGIGLFF	TGTGCCAGTAGAAATAGCGGGGGTATAGGGCTGTTTTTT
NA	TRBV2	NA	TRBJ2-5	CASIGLATETQYF	TGTGCCAGCATTGGGTTAGCGACAGAGACCCAGTACTTC
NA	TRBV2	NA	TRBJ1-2	CASSVTGNYGYTF	TGTGCCAGCAGTGTAACAGGGAACTATGGCTACACCTTC
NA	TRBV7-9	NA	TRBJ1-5	CASSDLGGAGNQPQHF	TGTGCCAGCAGCGACCTGGGGGGCGCCGGCAATCAGCCCCAGCATTTT
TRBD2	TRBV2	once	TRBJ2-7	CASSDASGSYEQYF	TGTGCCAGCAGTGATGCTAGCGGGAGTTACGAGCAGTACTTC
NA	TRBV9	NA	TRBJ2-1	CASSVGSPQTYNEQFF	TGTGCCAGCAGCGTAGGGTCCCCCCAAACCTACAATGAGCAGTTCTTC
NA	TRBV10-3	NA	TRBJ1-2	CAISVEAVRYGYTF	TGTGCCATCAGTGTAGAGGCAGTTAGGTATGGCTACACCTTC
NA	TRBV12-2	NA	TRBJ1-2	CASRSQLRVKTNYGYTF	TGTGCAAGTCGCTCACAACTTAGGGTGAAGACTAACTATGGCTACACCTTC
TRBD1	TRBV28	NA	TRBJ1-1	CASSSDRGGTEAFF	TGTGCCAGCAGTTCCGACAGGGGAGGGACTGAAGCTTTCTTT
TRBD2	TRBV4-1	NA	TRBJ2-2	CASRKYLAGVPGELFF	TGCGCCAGCAGGAAGTACCTAGCGGGAGTCCCCGGGGAGCTGTTTTTT
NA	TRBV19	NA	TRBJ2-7	CASSTPGSSYEQYF	TGTGCCAGTAGTACCCCCGGCAGCTCCTACGAGCAGTACTTC
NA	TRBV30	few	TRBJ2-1	CAWTRPWGARGPYNEQFF	TGTGCCTGGACTCGTCCGTGGGGGGCGCGGGGCCCCTACAATGAGCAGTTCTTC
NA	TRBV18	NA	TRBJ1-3	CASSRPNSGNTIYF	TGTGCCAGCTCACGACCAAACTCTGGAAACACCATATATTTT
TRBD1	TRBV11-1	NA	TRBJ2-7	CASSTSLTGGGYEQYF	TGTGCCAGCAGCACTAGTCTAACAGGGGGCGGTTACGAGCAGTACTTC
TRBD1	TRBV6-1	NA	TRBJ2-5	CATTGGQGAQETQYF	TGTGCCACCACTGGGGGACAGGGGGCCCAAGAGACCCAGTACTTC